The 32 T cell receptor beta chains in this list originate from one sample, sequenced in a study of cytomegalovirus exposure and HLA in healthy donors. The PCR contained 60 Vbeta and 13 Jbeta primers. The method was immunoSEQ multiplex PCR; TCRdb's version includes in-frame clones alone and lacks a portion of them. Of about 130,000 clones detected, about 85% appear once; the ten largest clones hold 1.5% to 2%. The specimen was PBMCs. Receptor source: a boy younger than 18 in good health and CMV-seronegative.

The rearrangement links TRBV6-1 to TRBJ2-3, with 7 nucleotides matching TRBD1. The CDR3 runs to 15 residues. V gave up 5 bases and J gave up 6 bases; unmatched junction bases: 11. Germline V gives CDR1 MNHNS, CDR2 SASEGT. The CDR3 region is CASSKQGNLEDTQYF. For the CDR3, the DNA is TGTGCCAGCAGTAAACAGGGGAATTTAGAGGATACGCAGTATTTT.

The gene calls are TRBV6-6 and TRBJ1-3, with D perhaps TRBD1 (6 bases). The CDR3 extends over 15 amino acids. Trimming left V 0 bases short and J 0 bases short, with 6 bases between. The germline V gene has CDR1 MNHNY and CDR2 SVGAGI (reference sequence). In DNA form, the CDR3 reads TGTGCCAGCAGTTACTCGGGACACTCTGGAAACACCATATATTTT. It specifies CASSYSGHSGNTIYF.

The rearrangement links TRBV27 to TRBJ2-7, with D tentatively TRBD2 (6 bases). The CDR3 spans 14 residues. The germline V gene encodes CDR1 MNHEY and CDR2 SMNVEV (reference sequence). Between the trimmed V and J ends, which lost 2 bases and 4 bases, there was a span of 12 bases. The CDR3 here is CASSLGRLKYEQYF. CDR3 nucleotide sequence: TGTGCCAGCAGTTTAGGGAGGCTAAAATACGAGCAGTACTTC.

The chain has TRBV14 and TRBJ2-7; 8 positions match TRBD1. CDR3 length equals 18 residues. The trim removed 4 bases at V and 2 bases at J, leaving 16 bases unmatched. The V gene's germline CDR1 is SGHDN and CDR2 FVKESK. The CDR3 reads CASSPDKVDREGTYEQYF. The CDR3 nucleotides are TGTGCCAGCAGCCCAGATAAAGTGGACAGGGAAGGGACCTACGAGCAGTACTTC.

This clone was counted only a few times. The chain combines TRBV9 with TRBJ1-1; 8 bases fit TRBD1. The V gene end was trimmed by 3 bases and the J gene end by 0 bases; junction bases not matched to a gene: 1. CDR3 length: 14 residues. CDR1 and CDR2 (germline): SGDLS, YYNGEE. CDR3 DNA: TGTGCCAGCAGCGGGGGACAGGTGAACACTGAAGCTTTCTTT. It encodes CASSGGQVNTEAFF.

The V gene is TRBV6-1, the J gene TRBJ1-1, with D possibly matching TRBD1 (5 bases). This CDR3 spans 14 amino acids. V was pared by 6 bases and J by 3 bases, with 14 bases between. Germline CDR1 reads MNHNS; CDR2 reads SASEGT. CDR3 protein: CASRTRGGDTEAFF. CDR3 nucleotide sequence: TGTGCCAGCAGGACGCGTGGGGGGGACACTGAAGCTTTCTTT.

In regard to this clone: The sample contains more than one DNA sequence encoding this CDR3. The rearrangement links TRBV9 to TRBJ1-1; D gene uncertain. Trimming left V 0 bases short and J 1 base short, with 4 bases between. CDR1 and CDR2 from the germline V gene are SGDLS and YYNGEE. The CDR3 consists of 13 residues. Written as DNA, the CDR3 is TGTGCCAGCAGCGTAGCAGGGAACACTGAAGCTTTCTTT. Its protein product is CASSVAGNTEAFF.

The sample holds a few counts of this clone. The V call is TRBV9, the J call TRBJ1-3; D may be TRBD1 (6 bases). Looked up from germline, CDR1 is SGDLS and CDR2 is YYNGEE. CDR3 length: 15 amino acids. The V gene lost 3 bases and the J gene lost 3 bases, with 13 bases spanning the gap. CDR3 sequence reads: CASSGNRVFGNTIYF. The CDR3 nucleotides are TGTGCCAGCAGCGGGAACAGGGTATTTGGAAACACCATATATTTT.

The chain recombines TRBV2 with TRBJ2-7, with D maybe TRBD1 (6 bases). The V gene lost 4 bases and the J gene lost 0 bases, with 10 bases spanning the gap. Germline V gene sequence: CDR1 SNHLY, CDR2 FYNNEI. The CDR3 length is 14 residues. As DNA, the CDR3 is TGTGCCAGCAGTGGTGCAGGGGCCTCCTACGAGCAGTACTTC. This codes for CASSGAGASYEQYF.

J is TRBJ2-2 and V is TRBV11-2; TRBD1 matches at 9 bases. Germline trimming cut 2 bases from V and 5 bases from J; bases unmatched to any gene: 3. Germline CDR1 SGHAT, CDR2 FQNNGV. The CDR3 is 15 residues long. CDR3 protein: CASSLPGQGTGELFF. In DNA, the CDR3 is TGTGCCAGCAGCTTACCCGGACAGGGGACCGGGGAGCTGTTTTTT. Supplemented by reference TRBV11-2 and TRBJ2-2, the full variable domain reads EAGVAQSPRYKIIEKRQSVAFWCNPISGHATLYWYQQILGQGPKLLIQFQNNGVVDDSQLPKDRFSAERLKGVDSTLKIQPAKLEDSAVYLCASSLPGQGTGELFFGEGSRLTVL.

This chain uses TRBV5-1 with TRBJ2-7, with D perhaps matching TRBD2 (5 bases). This CDR3 is built from 13 residues. V lost 2 bases and J lost 2, with 8 bases in between. CDR1 is SGHRS, CDR2 YFSETQ, per germline. The CDR3 spells CASSFAGTYEQYF. The CDR3 coding sequence is TGCGCCAGCAGCTTTGCCGGGACCTACGAGCAGTACTTC. Complete variable domain (other parts from reference TRBV5-1 and TRBJ2-7): KAGVTQTPRYLIKTRGQQVTLSCSPISGHRSVSWYQQTPGQGLQFLFEYFSETQRNKGNFPGRFSGRQFSNSRSEMNVSTLELGDSALYLCASSFAGTYEQYFGPGTRLTVT.

The chain carries TRBV5-1 and TRBJ2-1; a possible D gene is TRBD2 (5 bases). The germline V gene has CDR1 SGHRS and CDR2 YFSETQ. The V end was cut by 1 base, the J end by 0 bases, with 14 bases between. The CDR3 has 17 residues. Here the CDR3 DNA reads TGCGCCAGCAGCTTGCGGGTAGCGCCCAGCTCCTACAATGAGCAGTTCTTC. Translation gives CASSLRVAPSSYNEQFF.

This chain links TRBV5-1 with TRBJ2-1; the D gene is possibly TRBD1 (5 bases). V gave up 1 base and J gave up 1 base, with 9 bases separating them. The germline gives CDR1 SGHRS, CDR2 YFSETQ. This CDR3 has 15 residues. CDR3 in amino acids: CASSLMDTSYNEQFF. CDR3 in DNA: TGCGCCAGCAGCTTGATGGACACTTCCTACAATGAGCAGTTCTTC.

The chain links TRBV7-2 to TRBJ1-5; D remains unclear. Between the trimmed V and J ends, which lost 4 bases and 0 bases, there was a span of 10 bases. The CDR3 extends over 15 amino acids. Looked up from germline, CDR1 is SGHTA and CDR2 is FQGNSA. The DNA of the CDR3 is TGTGCCAGCAGCTCCCTCGGGGATAGCAATCAGCCCCAGCATTTT. It codes for CASSSLGDSNQPQHF.

V and J are TRBV11-2 and TRBJ1-2; 7 bases are a match to TRBD1. The CDR3 sequence is 16 residues long. Germline CDR1 reads SGHAT; CDR2 reads FQNNGV. The junction had 13 bases not matched to a gene; V was cut back by 5 bases and J by 4 bases. Here the CDR3 DNA reads TGTGCCAGCAGCACCTCAACAGGGGTTGAAGGCTATGGCTACACCTTC. This sequence encodes CASSTSTGVEGYGYTF.

This clone was found a few times. The chain links TRBV6-1 to TRBJ1-1, with D perhaps matching TRBD1 (5 bases). The CDR3 is made up of 14 amino acids. V gave up 3 bases and J gave up 4 bases, with 12 bases separating them. Germline V gene lookup returns CDR1 MNHNS and CDR2 SASEGT. The CDR3 is CASSDTRGVTEAFF. The CDR3 DNA sequence: TGTGCCAGCAGTGATACGCGGGGCGTCACTGAAGCTTTCTTT.

The chain couples TRBV27 to TRBJ2-1; D is undetermined. This CDR3 contains 11 residues. The germline V and J ends were trimmed by 5 bases and 10 bases, with 9 bases remaining between them. Per germline, CDR1 MNHEY and CDR2 SMNVEV (reference sequence). As DNA, the CDR3 is TGTGCCAGCAGTCCAGGCTTAGAGCAGTTCTTC. Protein sequence: CASSPGLEQFF.

The CDR3 reads CASNLTGLISETQYF. The CDR3 coding sequence is TGTGCCAGCAATCTTACCGGGTTAATTTCGGAGACCCAGTACTTC. The chain recombines TRBV27 with TRBJ2-5; D remains unclear. This CDR3 region has 15 residues. The ends were cut back, 7 bases at V and 5 bases at J, with 20 bases in the middle. The germline gives CDR1 MNHEY, CDR2 SMNVEV (reference sequence).

The V call is TRBV30, the J call TRBJ1-1; D is uncertain. Germline V gene lookup returns CDR1 GTSNPN and CDR2 SVGIG (reference sequence). This CDR3 spans 14 amino acids. V was shortened by 2 bases and J by 0 bases, with 10 bases between the two germline ends. The CDR3 here is CAWSPRGLNTEAFF. CDR3 nucleotides: TGTGCCTGGAGTCCCCGCGGGTTGAACACTGAAGCTTTCTTT.

The CDR3 DNA follows: TGTGCCACCAGCAGAGAGACTAGCGGGGGGGAGCACACCGGGGAGCTGTTTTTT. This translates into CATSRETSGGEHTGELFF. The V gene is TRBV15, the J gene TRBJ2-2; 14 nucleotides line up with TRBD2. Unmatched junction bases numbered 3, after V lost 0 bases and J lost 3 bases. The germline CDR1 and CDR2 sequences are LNHNV and YYDKDF (reference sequence). The CDR3 sequence is 18 residues long.

This chain connects TRBV5-6 to TRBJ2-7, with 10 nucleotides matching TRBD1. This CDR3 is built from 15 residues. The V gene's germline CDR1 is SGHDT and CDR2 YYEEEE. V shed 4 bases, J shed 7 bases, and the junction held 11 bases outside the gene matches. Here the CDR3 reads CASSRIGQGGSEQYF. CDR3 DNA sequence: TGTGCCAGCAGCCGTATTGGACAGGGGGGATCTGAGCAGTACTTC.

This clone was picked up one time. The rearrangement joins TRBV19 to TRBJ2-2; 12 bases fit TRBD2. The length of the CDR3 is 16 residues. Germline trimming cut 5 bases from V and 4 bases from J; bases unmatched to any gene: 5. Germline V gene lookup returns CDR1 LNHDA and CDR2 SQIVND (reference sequence). CDR3 amino acids: CASSYLAGGPTGELFF. The CDR3 DNA is TGTGCCAGTAGTTATCTAGCGGGAGGGCCCACCGGGGAGCTGTTTTTT.

The chain is built from TRBV9 and TRBJ2-7, with TRBD1 as a possible D gene (5 bases). Germline CDR1 SGDLS, CDR2 YYNGEE. V was shortened by 0 bases and J by 0 bases, with 10 bases between the two germline ends. This CDR3 is 15 amino acids long. The DNA for the CDR3 is TGTGCCAGCAGCGTAGGCGACAGAAACTCCTACGAGCAGTACTTC. Translated, it gives CASSVGDRNSYEQYF.

The rearrangement links TRBV7-2 to TRBJ2-5; 9 positions agree with TRBD2. Germline trimming cut 5 bases from V and 5 bases from J; bases unmatched to any gene: 6. The CDR3 runs 14 residues. Germline CDR1 reads SGHTA; CDR2 reads FQGNSA. The DNA of the CDR3 is TGTGCCAGCAGCAGGGCGGGGGGGCACGAGACCCAGTACTTC. The encoded protein is CASSRAGGHETQYF.

This clone was counted between two and nine times. The rearrangement links TRBV6-5 to TRBJ1-5; no clear D gene. V dropped 0 bases and J dropped 3 bases, with 6 bases sitting between them. The CDR3 length is 14 residues. Germline V gene data show CDR1 as MNHEY and CDR2 as SVGAGI. The CDR3 nucleotides read TGTGCCAGCAGTTACTCTAGCTTCAATCAGCCCCAGCATTTT. Residues: CASSYSSFNQPQHF.

This clone was observed a single time. This rearrangement joins TRBV29-1 to TRBJ2-3; D might be TRBD1 (6 bases). Looked up from germline, CDR1 is SQVTM and CDR2 is ANQGSEA. The CDR3 sequence is 17 residues long. Trimming shortened V by 4 bases and J by 3 bases, and 23 bases separated the two germline ends. This CDR3 is CSVAGMGQRTQTDTQYF. CDR3 DNA: TGCAGCGTTGCAGGAATGGGACAAAGAACTCAGACAGATACGCAGTATTTT.

V is TRBV7-2 and J is TRBJ2-7; 9 bases align to TRBD1. Per germline, CDR1 SGHTA and CDR2 FQGNSA. The CDR3 runs 15 residues. Unmatched junction bases numbered 6, after V lost 5 bases and J lost 1 base. The CDR3 coding sequence is TGTGCCAGCAGCCTGACCGGGACAGGGTCCTACGAGCAGTACTTC. The encoded protein is CASSLTGTGSYEQYF.

The chain is built from TRBV7-2 and TRBJ2-3; 10 bases are a match to TRBD2. V dropped 1 base and J dropped 5; count of bases not matched to a gene: 0. The CDR3 is 14 amino acids. CDR1 SGHTA and CDR2 FQGNSA come from the germline V gene. The CDR3 coding sequence is TGTGCCAGCAGCTTAGTAGCGGGGGGAGATACGCAGTATTTT. This gives the protein CASSLVAGGDTQYF.

The chain combines TRBV11-2 with TRBJ2-5; 7 positions match TRBD1. Germline V lookup: CDR1 SGHAT, CDR2 FQNNGV. The trim removed 5 bases at V and 5 bases at J, leaving 8 bases unmatched. This CDR3 region has 14 residues. The CDR3 region is CASSARGLGETQYF. Written as DNA, the CDR3 is TGTGCCAGCAGCGCTAGGGGGCTGGGGGAGACCCAGTACTTC.

The sample holds a few counts of this clone. Germline and junction disagree at one end, which may indicate a read error. V and J are TRBV7-9 and TRBJ1-1; weak D call: TRBD1 (5 bases). CDR3 size: 12 residues. CDR1 and CDR2 from the germline V gene are SEHNR and FQNEAQ (reference sequence). DNA of the CDR3: TGTTCCAGCAGCCCCGGGAGGCAGGGTGCTTTCTTT. Encoded protein: CSSSPGRQGAFF.

V usage is TRBV2 and J usage is TRBJ1-6; 9 bases align to TRBD1. Per germline, CDR1 SNHLY and CDR2 FYNNEI. This CDR3 contains 14 residues. The V gene end was trimmed by 7 bases and the J gene end by 8 bases; junction bases not matched to a gene: 6. The CDR3 coding sequence is TGTGCCAGCAAGACGGGACAGGGTGATTCACCCCTCCACTTT. It encodes CASKTGQGDSPLHF.

The V and J genes are TRBV7-9 and TRBJ2-5; 9 nucleotides line up with TRBD2. In germline, CDR1 is SEHNR, CDR2 FQNEAQ (reference sequence). This CDR3 region has 17 residues. Germline trimming cut 5 bases from V and 3 bases from J; bases unmatched to any gene: 13. The CDR3 spells CASSVRSGGPWEETQYF. DNA of the CDR3: TGTGCCAGCAGCGTTAGGAGCGGGGGGCCTTGGGAAGAGACCCAGTACTTC.